What follows are 8 T cell receptor beta chains derived from one specimen sequenced in a study of control samples from healthy donors and cancer patients. The method was immunoSEQ multiplex PCR; TCRdb's version includes in-frame clones alone and lacks a portion of them. The sample has 150,000 or so clones, roughly 90% seen once. The sample taken for sequencing was blood. These receptors were obtained from a man between 35 and 55 years old in good health.

The chain employs TRBV30 and TRBJ2-7; 7 bases are a match to TRBD1. This CDR3 has 13 residues. The trim removed 0 bases at V and 6 bases at J, leaving 5 bases unmatched. The germline gives CDR1 GTSNPN, CDR2 SVGIG (reference sequence). This chain's CDR3 is CAWSVQGYGEQYF. CDR3 DNA sequence: TGTGCCTGGAGTGTACAGGGGTATGGCGAGCAGTACTTC.

V usage is TRBV28 and J usage is TRBJ1-5, with D possibly TRBD1 on 5 matching bases. The germline V and J ends were trimmed by 6 bases and 4 bases, with 16 bases remaining between them. The germline V gene has CDR1 MDHEN and CDR2 SYDVKM. The CDR3 consists of 15 residues. The CDR3, as DNA: TGTGCCAGCAGGGTGTCTAGGGGCTGGAATCAGCCCCAGCATTTT. It yields the protein CASRVSRGWNQPQHF. The whole variable domain, remainder taken from reference TRBV28 and TRBJ1-5, is DVKVTQSSRYLVKRTGEKVFLECVQDMDHENMFWYRQDPGLGLRLIYFSYDVKMKEKGDIPEGYSVSREKKERFSLILESASTNQTSMYLCASRVSRGWNQPQHFGDGTRLSIL.

The rearrangement links TRBV6-5 to TRBJ1-1, with D possibly matching TRBD1 (5 bases). The germline V and J ends were trimmed by 4 bases and 0 bases, with 15 bases remaining between them. Germline values: CDR1 MNHEY, CDR2 SVGAGI. The CDR3 is 16 amino acids. The DNA of the CDR3 is TGTGCCAGCAGTTTCGACAGTTTGCTTATGAACACTGAAGCTTTCTTT. It yields the protein CASSFDSLLMNTEAFF.

V usage is TRBV7-9 and J usage is TRBJ2-7; D remains unclear. The CDR3 is 15 amino acids. Trimming took 3 bases from V and 2 from J, leaving 14 bases between them. CDR1 SEHNR and CDR2 FQNEAQ come from the germline V gene (reference sequence). The chain's CDR3 is CASSFEANSPYEQYF. As DNA, the CDR3 is TGTGCCAGCAGCTTTGAGGCCAACAGCCCCTACGAGCAGTACTTC.

This chain connects TRBV6-5 to TRBJ1-4, with D possibly TRBD1 on 5 matching bases. This CDR3 spans 13 amino acids. Germline CDR1 is MNHEY and CDR2 is SVGAGI. The V gene lost 0 bases and the J gene lost 11 bases, with 10 bases spanning the gap. The chain's CDR3 is CASSYSTGGKLFF. In DNA form, the CDR3 reads TGTGCCAGCAGTTACTCCACAGGTGGGAAACTGTTTTTT.

The chain couples TRBV5-1 to TRBJ2-3, with 10 bases fitting TRBD1. Trimming removed 3 bases from V and 3 bases from J; junction bases left unmatched: 7. The V gene's germline CDR1 is SGHRS and CDR2 YFSETQ. The CDR3 is 16 residues long. The CDR3 here is CASSYSTGGATDTQYF. The CDR3 DNA reads as TGCGCCAGCAGCTACTCGACAGGGGGCGCGACAGATACGCAGTATTTT.

This chain uses TRBV7-6 with TRBJ2-5; D remains ambiguous. CDR1 and CDR2 from the germline V gene are SGHVS and FNYEAQ. Trimming took off 6 bases at V and 2 bases at J, with 10 bases between the two ends. The length of the CDR3 is 13 residues. This chain's CDR3 is CASRPLAQETQYF. The CDR3 coding sequence is TGTGCCAGCAGACCATTGGCACAAGAGACCCAGTACTTC.

The J gene is TRBJ2-5, the V gene TRBV9; 8 nucleotides align to TRBD2. After removal of 2 bases from V and 4 bases from J, the junction contained 7 bases not matched to a gene. The CDR3 is 15 amino acids. Per the germline V gene, CDR1 is SGDLS and CDR2 is YYNGEE. The CDR3 DNA sequence: TGTGCCAGCAGCGTTCGAGGACTAGCTGGAGAGACCCAGTACTTC. Translated: CASSVRGLAGETQYF. The full variable domain, its missing parts supplied by reference TRBV9 and TRBJ2-5, is DSGVTQTPKHLITATGQRVTLRCSPRSGDLSVYWYQQSLDQGLQFLIQYYNGEERAKGNILERFSAQQFPDLHSELNLSSLELGDSALYFCASSVRGLAGETQYFGPGTRLLVL.